Each of the 5 T cell receptor beta chains below was sequenced from the same sample in a study of CD8 T cells in Susac syndrome. The authors reverse transcribed about 0.5 to 1 ug RNA with random hexamers. TCRdb called the immunoSEQ multiplex PCR reads again in MiXCR, with one record for every CDR3 protein. This sample carries some 260,000 distinct CDR3 sequences, 70% to 90% of them seen once, and the ten largest clones take around 0.11%. Sequences were obtained from CD8+ T cells from PBMCs. All receptors derive from a human donor with multiple sclerosis.

This sequence joins TRBV24-1 and TRBJ2-5, with D perhaps TRBD2 (5 bases). This CDR3 comprises 12 residues. V lost 5 bases and J lost 4, with 7 bases in between. Germline V gene sequence: CDR1 KGHDR, CDR2 SFDVKD. The DNA of the CDR3 is TGTGCCACCAGTGGGAGCGGAGAGACCCAGTACTTC. Its protein is CATSGSGETQYF.

The chain carries TRBV5-1 and TRBJ1-4, with D hard to call. Between the trimmed V and J ends, which lost 2 bases and 8 bases, there was a span of 19 bases. The length of the CDR3 is 16 residues. CDR1 is SGHRS, CDR2 YFSETQ, per germline. The CDR3 is CASSFTLRDKGEKLFF. In DNA form, the CDR3 reads TGCGCCAGCAGCTTTACACTCCGGGATAAAGGAGAAAAACTGTTTTTT. The whole variable domain, remainder taken from reference TRBV5-1 and TRBJ1-4, is KAGVTQTPRYLIKTRGQQVTLSCSPISGHRSVSWYQQTPGQGLQFLFEYFSETQRNKGNFPGRFSGRQFSNSRSEMNVSTLELGDSALYLCASSFTLRDKGEKLFFGSGTQLSVL.

The chain is built from TRBV5-1 and TRBJ2-4; 7 positions match TRBD2. Unmatched junction bases numbered 6, after V lost 0 bases and J lost 0 bases. This CDR3 has 17 residues. Germline lookup yields CDR1 SGHRS and CDR2 YFSETQ. The CDR3 is CASSLDLAEIAKNIQYF. CDR3 DNA sequence: TGCGCCAGCAGCTTGGACCTAGCGGAAATAGCCAAAAACATTCAGTACTTC.

The chain carries TRBV12-3 or TRBV12-4 and TRBJ2-5; D is undetermined. V was trimmed by 6 bases and J by 5 bases, leaving 10 bases between them. This CDR3 is 12 amino acids long. The DNA for the CDR3 is TGTGCCAGCAGCCATCAAGGGGAGACCCAGTACTTC. It translates to CASSHQGETQYF.

The rearrangement joins TRBV5-1 to TRBJ2-7; perhaps TRBD1 as D (5 bases). The CDR3 spans 15 residues. The ends were cut back, 4 bases at V and 6 bases at J, with 20 bases in the middle. Germline CDR1 reads SGHRS; CDR2 reads YFSETQ. In DNA, the CDR3 is TGCGCCAGCAGCCTGGGCCAGGGATACCCCCTCGAGCAGTACTTC. This translates into CASSLGQGYPLEQYF.